This record concerns one T cell receptor beta chain sequence. Each participant's cohort was designated according to participant-reported clinical history. This sample is drawn from a study of blood T cell repertoires in COVID-19. For the study at large: Whether acute or convalescent, the COVID-19 samples came from the United States, Italy and Spain.

Original data processing: The authors estimated nucleated cell counts from reference gene primer amplification. Clones were read by immunoSEQ multiplex PCR, and TCRdb kept only the in-frame ones, dropping some. V and J calls and clone size are copied from that table; D and trimming were computed from the DNA. The data hold about 250,000 clones, with approximately 83% observed a single time. The CDR3 is made up of 15 amino acids. V gave up 6 bases and J gave up 4 bases; unmatched junction bases: 5. Germline V gene lookup returns CDR1 KGHSH and CDR2 LQKENI. The sample consisted of PBMCs or T cells enriched from blood (not recorded which). The genes are TRBV18 and TRBJ2-3; 12 bases align to TRBD2. This sequence originates from a woman aged 40-49 years who had been exposed to COVID-19. In DNA, the CDR3 is TGTGCCAGCTCTCCGACTAGCGGGGGTGCAGATACGCAGTATTTT. It specifies CASSPTSGGADTQYF.